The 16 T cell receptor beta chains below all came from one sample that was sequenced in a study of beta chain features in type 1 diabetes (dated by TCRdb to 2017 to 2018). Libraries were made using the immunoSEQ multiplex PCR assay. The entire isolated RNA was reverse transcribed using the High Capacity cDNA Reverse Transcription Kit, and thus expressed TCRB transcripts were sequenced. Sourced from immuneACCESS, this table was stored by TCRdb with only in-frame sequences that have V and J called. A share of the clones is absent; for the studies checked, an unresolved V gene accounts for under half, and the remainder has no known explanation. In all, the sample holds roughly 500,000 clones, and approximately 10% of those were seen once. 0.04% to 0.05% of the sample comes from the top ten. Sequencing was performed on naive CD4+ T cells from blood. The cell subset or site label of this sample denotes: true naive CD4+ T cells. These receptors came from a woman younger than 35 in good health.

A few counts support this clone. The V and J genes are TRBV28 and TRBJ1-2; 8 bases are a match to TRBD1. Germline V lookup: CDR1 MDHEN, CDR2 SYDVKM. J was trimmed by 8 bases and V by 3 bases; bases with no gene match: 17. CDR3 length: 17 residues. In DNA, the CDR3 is TGTGCCAGCAGTTTTGTCCGGACAGGGTGGACCCCTCGGGGCTACACCTTC. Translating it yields CASSFVRTGWTPRGYTF.

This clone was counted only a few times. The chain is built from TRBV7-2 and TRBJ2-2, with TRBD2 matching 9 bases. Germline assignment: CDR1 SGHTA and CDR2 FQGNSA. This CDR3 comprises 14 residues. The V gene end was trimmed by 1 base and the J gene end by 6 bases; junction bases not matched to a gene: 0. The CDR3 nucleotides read TGTGCCAGCAGCTTAGGCGGGGGGGCCGGGGAGCTGTTTTTT. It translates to CASSLGGGAGELFF.

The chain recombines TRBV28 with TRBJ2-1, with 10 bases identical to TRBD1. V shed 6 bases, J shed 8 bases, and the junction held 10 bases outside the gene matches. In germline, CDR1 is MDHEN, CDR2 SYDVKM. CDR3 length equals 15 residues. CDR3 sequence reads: CASSNPGQGRDEQFF. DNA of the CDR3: TGTGCCAGCAGCAATCCGGGACAGGGGCGCGATGAGCAGTTCTTC.

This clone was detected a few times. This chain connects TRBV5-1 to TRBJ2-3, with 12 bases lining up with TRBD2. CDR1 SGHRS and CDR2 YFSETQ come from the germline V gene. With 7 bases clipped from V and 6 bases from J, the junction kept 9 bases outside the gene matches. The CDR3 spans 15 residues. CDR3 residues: CASSSGRADKDTQYF. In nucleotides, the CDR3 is TGCGCCAGCTCTAGCGGGAGGGCCGATAAGGATACGCAGTATTTT.

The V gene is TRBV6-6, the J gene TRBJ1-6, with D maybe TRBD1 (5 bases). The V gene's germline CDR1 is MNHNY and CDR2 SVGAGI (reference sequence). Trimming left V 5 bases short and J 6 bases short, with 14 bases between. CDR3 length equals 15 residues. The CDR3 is CASSLGAAANSPLHF. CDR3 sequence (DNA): TGTGCCAGCAGTCTCGGGGCTGCCGCTAATTCACCCCTCCACTTT.

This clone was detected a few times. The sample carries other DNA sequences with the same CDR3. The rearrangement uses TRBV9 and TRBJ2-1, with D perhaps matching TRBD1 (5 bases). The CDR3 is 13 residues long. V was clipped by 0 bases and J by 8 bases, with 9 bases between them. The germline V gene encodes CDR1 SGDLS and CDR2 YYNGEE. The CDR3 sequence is CASSVARVDEQFF. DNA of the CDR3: TGTGCCAGCAGCGTAGCCAGGGTCGATGAGCAGTTCTTC.

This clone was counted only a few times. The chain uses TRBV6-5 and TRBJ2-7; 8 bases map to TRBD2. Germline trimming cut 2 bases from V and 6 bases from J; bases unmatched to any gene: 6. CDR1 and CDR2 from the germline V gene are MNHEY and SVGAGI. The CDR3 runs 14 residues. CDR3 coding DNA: TGTGCCAGCAGTTACGACGGGACTAGTGTCGAGCAGTACTTC. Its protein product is CASSYDGTSVEQYF.

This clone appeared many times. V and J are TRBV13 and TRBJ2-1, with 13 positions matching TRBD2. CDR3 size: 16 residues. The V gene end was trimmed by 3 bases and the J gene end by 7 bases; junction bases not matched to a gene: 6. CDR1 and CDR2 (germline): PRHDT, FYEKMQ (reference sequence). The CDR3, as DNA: TGTGCCAGCAGCTTCAAGGGACTAGCGGGACAGAATGAGCAGTTCTTC. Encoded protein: CASSFKGLAGQNEQFF.

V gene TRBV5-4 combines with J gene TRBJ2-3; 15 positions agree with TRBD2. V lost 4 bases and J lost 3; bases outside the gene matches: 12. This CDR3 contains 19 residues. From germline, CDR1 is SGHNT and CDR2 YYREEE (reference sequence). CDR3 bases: TGTGCCAGCAGCGGGGGACTAGCGGGAGGATTTGGCGGTACAGATACGCAGTATTTT. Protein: CASSGGLAGGFGGTDTQYF.

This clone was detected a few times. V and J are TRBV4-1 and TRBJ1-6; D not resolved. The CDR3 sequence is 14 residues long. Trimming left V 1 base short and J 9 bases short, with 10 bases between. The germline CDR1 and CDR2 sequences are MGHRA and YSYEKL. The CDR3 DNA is TGCGCCAGCAGCCAAGGACGATCTGGTTCACCCCTCCACTTT. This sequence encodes CASSQGRSGSPLHF.

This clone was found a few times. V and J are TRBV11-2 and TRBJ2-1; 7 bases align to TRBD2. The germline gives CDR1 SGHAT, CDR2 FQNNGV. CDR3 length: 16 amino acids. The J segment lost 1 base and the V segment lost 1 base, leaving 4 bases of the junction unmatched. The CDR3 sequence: CASSLARTSSYNEQFF. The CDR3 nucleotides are TGTGCCAGCAGCTTAGCGCGGACTAGTTCCTACAATGAGCAGTTCTTC.

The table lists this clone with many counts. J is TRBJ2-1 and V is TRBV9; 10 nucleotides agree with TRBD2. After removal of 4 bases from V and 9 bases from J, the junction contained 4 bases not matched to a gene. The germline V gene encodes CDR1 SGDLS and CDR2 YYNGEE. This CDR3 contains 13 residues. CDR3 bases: TGTGCCAGCAGCTTCACTAGCGGGGCTGAGCAGTTCTTC. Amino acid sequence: CASSFTSGAEQFF.

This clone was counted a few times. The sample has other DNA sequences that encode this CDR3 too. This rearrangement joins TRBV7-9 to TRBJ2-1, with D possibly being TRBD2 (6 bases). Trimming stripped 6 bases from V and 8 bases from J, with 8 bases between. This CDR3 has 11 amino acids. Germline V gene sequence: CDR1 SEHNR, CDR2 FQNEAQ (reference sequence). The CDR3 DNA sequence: TGTGCCAGCAGGCGGGGCGATGAGCAGTTCTTC. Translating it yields CASRRGDEQFF. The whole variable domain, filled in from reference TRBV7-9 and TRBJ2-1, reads DTGVSQNPRHKITKRGQNVTFRCDPISEHNRLYWYRQTLGQGPEFLTYFQNEAQLEKSRLLSDRFSAERPKGSFSTLEIQRTEQGDSAMYLCASRRGDEQFFGPGTRLTVL.

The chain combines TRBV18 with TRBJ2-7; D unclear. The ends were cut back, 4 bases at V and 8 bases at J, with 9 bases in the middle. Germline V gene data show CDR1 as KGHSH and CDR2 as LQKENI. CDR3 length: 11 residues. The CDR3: CASSREDKQYF. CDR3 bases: TGTGCCAGCTCACGGGAAGACAAGCAGTACTTC.

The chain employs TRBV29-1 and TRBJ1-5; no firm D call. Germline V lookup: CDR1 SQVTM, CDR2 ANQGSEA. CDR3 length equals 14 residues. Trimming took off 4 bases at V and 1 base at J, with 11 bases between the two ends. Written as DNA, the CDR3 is TGCAGCGTTGGATGGGGATCGAGCAATCAGCCCCAGCATTTT. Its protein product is CSVGWGSSNQPQHF.

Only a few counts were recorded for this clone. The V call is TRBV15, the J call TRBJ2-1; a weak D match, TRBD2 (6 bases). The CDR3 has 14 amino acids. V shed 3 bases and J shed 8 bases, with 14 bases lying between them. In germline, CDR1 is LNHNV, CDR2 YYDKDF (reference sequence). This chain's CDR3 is CATSSGRSGDEQFF. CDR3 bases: TGTGCCACCAGCAGCGGGAGATCAGGCGATGAGCAGTTCTTC. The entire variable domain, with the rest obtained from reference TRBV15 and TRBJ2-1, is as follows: DAMVIQNPRYQVTQFGKPVTLSCSQTLNHNVMYWYQQKSSQAPKLLFHYYDKDFNNEADTPDNFQSRRPNTSFCFLDIRSPGLGDTAMYLCATSSGRSGDEQFFGPGTRLTVL.